This T cell receptor (beta chain) stems from a study of cytomegalovirus exposure and HLA in healthy donors. It was with 60 Vbeta and 13 Jbeta primers that the PCR ran. Using immunoSEQ multiplex PCR, the repertoire was profiled, and TCRdb retains in-frame clones only, with some absent. This sample yields approximately 160,000 clones, of which 60% to 75% are seen a single time; 3% belongs to the top ten. The study, taken as a whole, reports: Most observed TCR sequences were rare, whereas some public TCRs were detected in many donors. A later analysis reportedly found fewer N-insertions in an Asian-associated ancestry cluster than the roughly 670-donor mean. Analyzed later, association rates of TCRs varied across HLA loci, with DRB1 most and HLA-C fewest.

Comment on this clone: The antigen is undetermined.

The receptor's source is a woman aged 45-60 years in good health and CMV-seropositive. Sequenced material: PBMCs.

Here the CDR3 reads CASSLGGPTGELFF. The CDR3 DNA reads as TGCGCCAGCAGCTTGGGGGGCCCGACCGGGGAGCTGTTTTTT. V gene TRBV5-1 combines with J gene TRBJ2-2; maybe TRBD1 (5 bases). Per germline, CDR1 SGHRS and CDR2 YFSETQ. The CDR3 is 14 amino acids. V was cut by 0 bases and J by 5 bases, with 8 bases left in between.